This entry lists 30 T cell receptor beta chains sequenced from one sample in a study of T cells in Graves' hyperthyroidism and ophthalmopathy. The CDR3 regions of TCR beta were amplified from RNA transcripts. The TCR CDR3 was amplified in a first-round RT-PCR using the HTBI primer set. TCRdb re-called the multiplex PCR reads through MiXCR, storing one row per CDR3 protein. This sample has about half a million distinct CDR3 sequences, with about 20% found just once. The sample consisted of blood. These receptors all come from a man aged 35 to 55 with Graves' ophthalmopathy.

This clonotype was observed many times. The rearrangement joins TRBV5-1 to TRBJ1-5, with TRBD1 as a possible D gene (5 bases). The germline V gene encodes CDR1 SGHRS and CDR2 YFSETQ. Trimming shortened V by 2 bases and J by 3 bases, and 9 bases separated the two germline ends. The CDR3 is 14 amino acids. The CDR3 here is CASSFRGINQPQHF. The CDR3, as DNA: TGCGCCAGCAGCTTTCGGGGGATCAATCAGCCCCAGCATTTT.

This clonotype was counted a few times. The J gene is TRBJ2-5, the V gene TRBV5-1; D gene ambiguous. Trimming removed 5 bases from V and 1 base from J, with 12 bases in between. The CDR3 is made up of 14 amino acids. CDR1 SGHRS and CDR2 YFSETQ come from the germline V gene. The CDR3 spells CASRVGPSQETQYF. DNA for the CDR3: TGCGCCAGCAGAGTGGGCCCTTCCCAAGAGACCCAGTACTTC.

This clonotype was seen more than once but under ten times. A read error may be the cause here, since a much bigger clone is one base away. CDR3 nucleotide sequence: TGCAGTGCTAGAGTACAGGGGGGAACTGAAGCTCTCTTT. It codes for CSARVQGGTEALF. This rearrangement joins TRBV20-1 to TRBJ1-1; the match to TRBD1 covers 8 bases. The CDR3 consists of 13 residues. Germline V gene sequence: CDR1 DFQATT, CDR2 SNEGSKA (reference sequence).

This sequence joins TRBV20-1 and TRBJ2-5; D uncertain. This CDR3 contains 14 residues. Trimming shortened V by 0 bases and J by 7 bases, and 15 bases separated the two germline ends. Germline values: CDR1 DFQATT, CDR2 SNEGSKA (reference sequence). CDR3 region: CSARDGPDHVTQYF. As DNA, the CDR3 is TGCAGTGCTAGAGATGGGCCCGATCATGTGACCCAGTACTTC.

V is TRBV15 and J is TRBJ2-3; 10 nucleotides line up with TRBD2. This CDR3 region has 14 residues. J was trimmed by 3 bases and V by 5 bases; bases with no gene match: 2. Germline V lookup: CDR1 LNHNV, CDR2 YYDKDF (reference sequence). CDR3 region: CATSLGLATDTQYF. Written as DNA, the CDR3 is TGTGCCACCAGCTTGGGACTAGCGACAGATACGCAGTATTTT.

This clonotype was picked up many times. This chain connects TRBV7-9 to TRBJ2-7; D is unclear. There are 14 residues in the CDR3. Germline V gives CDR1 SEHNR, CDR2 FQNEAQ (reference sequence). V was trimmed by 8 bases and J by 3 bases, leaving 17 bases between them. CDR3 protein: CASQLKVNSYEQYF. As DNA, the CDR3 is TGTGCCAGCCAGCTTAAGGTCAACAGCTACGAGCAGTACTTC.

There are a few counts of this clonotype. The chain links TRBV15 to TRBJ1-6; no clear D. The CDR3 runs 14 residues. Per the germline V gene, CDR1 is LNHNV and CDR2 is YYDKDF (reference sequence). Trimming cost V 8 bases and J 5 bases, with 13 bases left between them. CDR3 nucleotides: TGTGCCACCCAAGAGGGCGTCCATAATTCACCCCTCCACTTT. It translates to CATQEGVHNSPLHF.

This clonotype was counted between two and nine times. The chain employs TRBV20-1 and TRBJ1-2, with 9 bases that match TRBD1. Germline V gene lookup returns CDR1 DFQATT and CDR2 SNEGSKA (reference sequence). The V segment lost 4 bases and the J segment 2 bases; nucleotides outside the gene matches: 5. The CDR3 consists of 14 residues. DNA of the CDR3: TGCAGTGCTATTGGACAGGGGTCCAACTATGGCTACACCTTC. Encoded protein: CSAIGQGSNYGYTF.

The rearrangement links TRBV2 to TRBJ2-5, with 10 positions matching TRBD1. CDR1 is SNHLY and CDR2 is FYNNEI in the germline V gene. The V gene end was trimmed by 5 bases and the J gene end by 5 bases; junction bases not matched to a gene: 8. The CDR3 sequence is 15 residues long. In DNA form, the CDR3 reads TGTGCCAGCAGTCCGGGACAGGGGCAGGGGGAGACCCAGTACTTC. Its protein is CASSPGQGQGETQYF.

The rearrangement uses TRBV5-6 and TRBJ2-1; 9 bases match TRBD2. The CDR3 spans 15 residues. In germline, CDR1 is SGHDT, CDR2 YYEEEE. V lost 5 bases to trimming and J lost 6 bases; unmatched junction nucleotides: 9. In nucleotides, the CDR3 is TGTGCCAGCAGACGAAAGCTAGCGGGACCCAATGAGCAGTTCTTC. This encodes CASRRKLAGPNEQFF.

The rearrangement joins TRBV19 to TRBJ2-2, with D maybe TRBD1 (6 bases). Trimming cost V 1 base and J 8 bases, with 8 bases left between them. The CDR3 has 13 amino acids. From germline, CDR1 is LNHDA and CDR2 SQIVND (reference sequence). CDR3 amino acids: CASSIGGQGELFF. For the CDR3, the DNA is TGTGCCAGTAGTATAGGGGGGCAAGGGGAGCTGTTTTTT. The whole variable domain, filled in from reference TRBV19 and TRBJ2-2, reads DGGITQSPKYLFRKEGQNVTLSCEQNLNHDAMYWYRQDPGQGLRLIYYSQIVNDFQKGDIAEGYSVSREKKESFPLTVTSAQKNPTAFYLCASSIGGQGELFFGEGSRLTVL.

The chain is built from TRBV20-1 and TRBJ2-7, with D maybe TRBD1 (6 bases). Germline V gene sequence: CDR1 DFQATT, CDR2 SNEGSKA (reference sequence). V dropped 3 bases and J dropped 3 bases, with 12 bases sitting between them. CDR3 length equals 13 residues. Here the CDR3 DNA reads TGCAGTGCTAGTATTTTAGGGGGCTACGAGCAGTACTTC. Protein: CSASILGGYEQYF.

The J gene is TRBJ2-5, the V gene TRBV11-2; 10 nucleotides agree with TRBD2. CDR3 length: 15 amino acids. Germline CDR1 and CDR2: SGHAT and FQNNGV. The J segment lost 6 bases and the V segment lost 8 bases, leaving 12 bases of the junction unmatched. The CDR3 coding sequence is TGTGCCAGCGCTACGAGAGCGGGAGGGCAAAAGACCCAGTACTTC. Its protein product is CASATRAGGQKTQYF. The variable domain in full, with the rest retrieved from reference TRBV11-2 and TRBJ2-5, is EAGVAQSPRYKIIEKRQSVAFWCNPISGHATLYWYQQILGQGPKLLIQFQNNGVVDDSQLPKDRFSAERLKGVDSTLKIQPAKLEDSAVYLCASATRAGGQKTQYFGPGTRLLVL.

This clonotype was found a few times. This sequence joins TRBV9 and TRBJ2-2; TRBD1 aligns across 8 bases. There are 16 residues in the CDR3. Germline CDR1 SGDLS, CDR2 YYNGEE. Trimming at V came to 3 bases and at J to 2 bases, leaving 6 bases not matched to a gene. The CDR3 protein is CASSEGQGLNTGELFF. CDR3 sequence (DNA): TGTGCCAGCAGCGAAGGACAGGGCCTTAACACCGGGGAGCTGTTTTTT.

The chain combines TRBV19 with TRBJ2-5; D gene ambiguous. Germline loops: CDR1 LNHDA, CDR2 SQIVND (reference sequence). Between the trimmed V and J ends, which lost 9 bases and 4 bases, there was a span of 9 bases. The length of the CDR3 is 11 residues. The CDR3 DNA reads TGTGCCAGCACTGATCGAGAGACCCAGTACTTC. Amino acid sequence: CASTDRETQYF. The variable domain in full, with the rest retrieved from reference TRBV19 and TRBJ2-5, is DGGITQSPKYLFRKEGQNVTLSCEQNLNHDAMYWYRQDPGQGLRLIYYSQIVNDFQKGDIAEGYSVSREKKESFPLTVTSAQKNPTAFYLCASTDRETQYFGPGTRLLVL.

The table lists this clonotype with a few counts. Possible read error: a much larger clone is one base away. The chain links TRBV2 to TRBJ2-7, with TRBD1 identical over 8 bases. This CDR3 has 16 residues. Germline V gene lookup returns CDR1 SNHLY and CDR2 FYNNEI. CDR3 coding DNA: TGTGCCAGACAAAAACTTAACCTACAGGGGGAATACGGGCAGTACTTC. Its protein is CARQKLNLQGEYGQYF.

The J gene is TRBJ2-1, the V gene TRBV5-1, with a possible D match to TRBD1 (6 bases). The germline gives CDR1 SGHRS, CDR2 YFSETQ. Trimming cost V 4 bases and J 0 bases, with 8 bases left between them. This CDR3 region has 14 residues. CDR3 nucleotides: TGCGCCAGCAGCCGGGACAACTCCTACAATGAGCAGTTCTTC. As protein: CASSRDNSYNEQFF.

This clonotype was seen only a few times. This rearrangement joins TRBV7-9 to TRBJ1-6; 12 bases match TRBD1. Germline V lookup: CDR1 SEHNR, CDR2 FQNEAQ (reference sequence). J was trimmed by 7 bases and V by 5 bases; bases with no gene match: 9. The CDR3 is 17 residues long. CDR3 DNA sequence: TGTGCCAGCAGCCCACCGGGACAGGGGGCCTCAAATTCACCCCTCCACTTT. Amino acid sequence: CASSPPGQGASNSPLHF.

This chain connects TRBV19 to TRBJ1-1; 8 nucleotides agree with TRBD1. Germline assignment: CDR1 LNHDA and CDR2 SQIVND (reference sequence). V lost 3 bases and J lost 3; bases outside the gene matches: 6. The length of the CDR3 is 15 residues. DNA of the CDR3: TGTGCCAGTAGTATCGGACAGGGAGGGGACACTGAAGCTTTCTTT. Protein product: CASSIGQGGDTEAFF. The full variable domain, with the rest looked up from reference TRBV19 and TRBJ1-1, is DGGITQSPKYLFRKEGQNVTLSCEQNLNHDAMYWYRQDPGQGLRLIYYSQIVNDFQKGDIAEGYSVSREKKESFPLTVTSAQKNPTAFYLCASSIGQGGDTEAFFGQGTRLTVV.

The genes are TRBV3-1 and TRBJ2-1; a weak D match, TRBD2 (5 bases). Germline loops: CDR1 LGHDT, CDR2 YNNKEL (reference sequence). With 4 bases removed from V and 7 bases from J, the gap between germline ends came to 17 bases. The CDR3 totals 15 residues. DNA for the CDR3: TGTGCCAGCAGCCCCCGAGGGAGAGGATGGAATGAGCAGTTCTTC. Protein sequence: CASSPRGRGWNEQFF.

This clonotype showed up just a few times. The V and J genes are TRBV10-3 and TRBJ1-4; D perhaps matches TRBD1 (6 bases). V lost 0 bases, J lost 7 bases, and 9 bases lay in between. The CDR3 loop spans 14 amino acids. Germline values: CDR1 ENHRY, CDR2 SYGVKD. The CDR3: CAISESGGVEKLFF. CDR3 sequence (DNA): TGTGCCATCAGTGAGTCTGGGGGCGTTGAAAAACTGTTTTTT.

This sequence joins TRBV28 and TRBJ2-7, with 7 bases aligning to TRBD1. Germline CDR1 MDHEN, CDR2 SYDVKM. There are 15 residues in the CDR3. With V trimmed by 3 bases and J by 3 bases, 8 bases remained unmatched. The chain's CDR3 is CASSLLTGMDYEQYF. The CDR3 nucleotides read TGTGCCAGCAGTTTGTTGACAGGGATGGACTACGAGCAGTACTTC. The complete variable domain, with remaining parts taken from reference TRBV28 and TRBJ2-7, reads DVKVTQSSRYLVKRTGEKVFLECVQDMDHENMFWYRQDPGLGLRLIYFSYDVKMKEKGDIPEGYSVSREKKERFSLILESASTNQTSMYLCASSLLTGMDYEQYFGPGTRLTVT.

The chain couples TRBV20-1 to TRBJ2-1; the match to TRBD2 covers 11 bases. This CDR3 is built from 20 residues. J gave up 0 bases and V 3 bases, and 16 bases lay outside the gene matches. Germline V gene lookup returns CDR1 DFQATT and CDR2 SNEGSKA (reference sequence). The chain's CDR3 is CSASQPRGTSGSSSYNEQFF. The CDR3 DNA sequence: TGCAGTGCTAGTCAACCCCGGGGGACTAGCGGAAGTAGCTCCTACAATGAGCAGTTCTTC.

This chain connects TRBV2 to TRBJ2-1; D remains unclear. Germline lookup yields CDR1 SNHLY and CDR2 FYNNEI. The CDR3 is 11 residues long. V shed 9 bases and J shed 10 bases, with 13 bases lying between them. The chain's CDR3 is CASYVMGEQFF. The CDR3 nucleotides are TGTGCCAGTTACGTAATGGGGGAGCAGTTCTTC.

The sample holds many counts of this clonotype. This chain uses TRBV20-1 with TRBJ1-6; 7 nucleotides agree with TRBD1. The V and J ends lost 0 bases and 6 bases, in that order; junction bases with no gene match: 5. The CDR3 sequence is 15 residues long. Germline loops: CDR1 DFQATT, CDR2 SNEGSKA (reference sequence). Here the CDR3 reads CSARESRGFNSPLHF. The CDR3 nucleotides read TGCAGTGCTAGAGAGAGCAGGGGGTTTAATTCACCCCTCCACTTT.

About this clonotype itself: At one end, the junction sequence differs from germline, possibly due to a read error. The V gene is TRBV30, the J gene TRBJ2-7; TRBD2 agrees at 9 bases. The CDR3 is made up of 15 amino acids. Looked up from germline, CDR1 is GTSNPN and CDR2 is SVGIG (reference sequence). The CDR3 is CARSDLGLASYEQYF. The CDR3, as DNA: TGTGCCCGGAGCGATTTGGGACTAGCCTCCTACGAGCAGTACTTC.

The gene calls are TRBV9 and TRBJ2-1; 7 bases align to TRBD1. J lost 5 bases, V lost 4 bases, and 6 bases had no gene match. Germline V gene data show CDR1 as SGDLS and CDR2 as YYNGEE. There are 14 residues in the CDR3. For the CDR3, the DNA is TGTGCCAGCAGCCGGGACAGCGGTGACAATGAGCAGTTCTTC. Its protein is CASSRDSGDNEQFF.

This clonotype was detected ten times or more. This chain connects TRBV12-3 or TRBV12-4 to TRBJ2-5; D remains unclear. This CDR3 has 12 amino acids. The V end lost 5 bases, the J end lost 1 base, and 5 bases lay between the germline ends. CDR3 region: CASSTGQETQYF. The CDR3 nucleotides are TGTGCCAGCAGTACCGGCCAAGAGACCCAGTACTTC.

This clonotype occurred a few times. This chain connects TRBV7-3 to TRBJ2-3; D gene uncertain. The CDR3 runs to 16 residues. In germline, CDR1 is SGHTA, CDR2 FQGTGA. The V end was cut by 5 bases, the J end by 0 bases, with 15 bases between. Written as DNA, the CDR3 is TGTGCCAGCAGCCCCACCCGGGTCGAAAGCACAGATACGCAGTATTTT. Translated, it gives CASSPTRVESTDTQYF.

This clonotype was seen a handful of times. The genes are TRBV5-1 and TRBJ2-3; 8 nucleotides align to TRBD1. Unmatched junction bases numbered 10, after V lost 4 bases and J lost 6 bases. The CDR3 runs 15 residues. CDR1 and CDR2 (germline): SGHRS, YFSETQ. As DNA, the CDR3 is TGCGCCAGCAGCCCACAGACAGGGGCGGTCGATACGCAGTATTTT. Its translation is CASSPQTGAVDTQYF.